The count of the clone carrying this T cell receptor (beta chain) is one. Its antigen is unidentified. This record comes from a study of blood T cells in healthy people across ages. Background on the study: Capture by template switching was about one barcoded beta molecule per two T cells. Study-wide findings and caveats: Diversity of TCR beta per million T cells declined in a roughly linear way with age.

This CDR3 is built from 18 residues. A sample-barcoded 5' primer and a J-beta primer mix were used in a second PCR of about 7 to 12 cycles. Tagging of each cDNA molecule was performed by a template-switch adaptor with 12 random nucleotides. TCRdb reprocessed the 5' RACE reads with MiXCR, giving one entry per CDR3 protein. Seen here are some 1.6 million distinct CDR3 sequences, about 35% observed once, and the top ten hold over 9%. The chain links TRBV21-1 to TRBJ2-4; the table's D call TRBD1 went unverified against the DNA. TRBV21-1 is classified as a pseudogene. Sequencing used blood. This receptor was identified in a woman under 40 in good health. DNA for the CDR3: TGTGCCAGCAGCAAAGAGGGGATGAGGGGACTAGCCAAAAACATTCAGTACTTC. It translates to CASSKEGMRGLAKNIQYF.